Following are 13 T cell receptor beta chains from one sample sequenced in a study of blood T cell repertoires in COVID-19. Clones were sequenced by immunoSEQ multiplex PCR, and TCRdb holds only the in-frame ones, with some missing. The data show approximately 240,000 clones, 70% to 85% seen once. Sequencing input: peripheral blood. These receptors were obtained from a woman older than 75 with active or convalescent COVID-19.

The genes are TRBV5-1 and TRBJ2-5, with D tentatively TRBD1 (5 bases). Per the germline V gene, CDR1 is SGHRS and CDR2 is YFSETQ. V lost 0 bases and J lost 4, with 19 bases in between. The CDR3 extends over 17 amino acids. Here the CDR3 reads CASSLGIQASRGETQYF. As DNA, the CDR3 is TGCGCCAGCAGCTTGGGGATACAAGCTTCTAGGGGAGAGACCCAGTACTTC.

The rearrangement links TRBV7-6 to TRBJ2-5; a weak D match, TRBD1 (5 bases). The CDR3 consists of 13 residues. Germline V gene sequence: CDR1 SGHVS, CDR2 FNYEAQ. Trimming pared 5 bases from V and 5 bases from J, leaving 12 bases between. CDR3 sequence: CASSTNKGETQYF. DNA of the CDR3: TGTGCCAGCAGCACAAATAAGGGGGAGACCCAGTACTTC. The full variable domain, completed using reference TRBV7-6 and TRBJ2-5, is GAGVSQSPRYKVTKRGQDVALRCDPISGHVSLYWYRQALGQGPEFLTYFNYEAQQDKSGLPNDRFSAERPEGSISTLTIQRTEQRDSAMYRCASSTNKGETQYFGPGTRLLVL.

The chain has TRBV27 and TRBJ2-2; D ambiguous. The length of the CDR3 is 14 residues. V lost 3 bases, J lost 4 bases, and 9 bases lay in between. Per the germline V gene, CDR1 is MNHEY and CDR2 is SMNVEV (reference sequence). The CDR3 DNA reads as TGTGCCAGCAGTTTTGGGCTCCCCACCGGGGAGCTGTTTTTT. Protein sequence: CASSFGLPTGELFF.

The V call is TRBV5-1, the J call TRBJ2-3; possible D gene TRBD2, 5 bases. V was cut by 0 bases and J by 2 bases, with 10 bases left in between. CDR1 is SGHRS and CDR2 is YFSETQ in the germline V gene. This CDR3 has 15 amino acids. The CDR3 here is CASSLGRVYTDTQYF. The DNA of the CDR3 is TGCGCCAGCAGCTTGGGGCGGGTCTACACAGATACGCAGTATTTT.

CDR3 in amino acids: CASETYRGVRTGELFF. In nucleotides, the CDR3 is TGTGCCAGCGAGACGTACAGGGGCGTGCGTACCGGGGAGCTGTTTTTT. The V and J genes are TRBV11-2 and TRBJ2-2; 7 bases agree with TRBD1. CDR1 is SGHAT and CDR2 is FQNNGV in the germline V gene. V lost 8 bases and J lost 5; bases outside the gene matches: 14. The CDR3 is made up of 16 amino acids.

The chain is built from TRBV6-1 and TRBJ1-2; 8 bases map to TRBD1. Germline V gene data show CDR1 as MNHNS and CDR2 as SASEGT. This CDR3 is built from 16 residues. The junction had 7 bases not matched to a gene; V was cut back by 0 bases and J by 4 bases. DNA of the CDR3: TGTGCCAGCAGTGAAGCTGTCGACAGGGGCGGCTATGGCTACACCTTC. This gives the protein CASSEAVDRGGYGYTF.

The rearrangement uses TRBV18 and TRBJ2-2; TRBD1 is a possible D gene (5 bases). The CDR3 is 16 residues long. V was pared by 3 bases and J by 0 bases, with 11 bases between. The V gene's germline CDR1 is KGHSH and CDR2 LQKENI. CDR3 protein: CASSPQGAANTGELFF. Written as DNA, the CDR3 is TGTGCCAGCTCACCCCAGGGTGCAGCGAACACCGGGGAGCTGTTTTTT.

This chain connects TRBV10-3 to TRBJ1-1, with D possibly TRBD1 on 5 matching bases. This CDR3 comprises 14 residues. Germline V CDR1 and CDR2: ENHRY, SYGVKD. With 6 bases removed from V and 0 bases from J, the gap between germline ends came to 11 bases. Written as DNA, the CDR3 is TGTGCCATCAGGGGGACTGCTATGAACACTGAAGCTTTCTTT. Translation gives CAIRGTAMNTEAFF.

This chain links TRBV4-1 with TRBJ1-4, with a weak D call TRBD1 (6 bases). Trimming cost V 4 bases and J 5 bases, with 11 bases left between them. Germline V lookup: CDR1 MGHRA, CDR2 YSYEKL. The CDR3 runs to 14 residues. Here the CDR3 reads CASSLTGLNEKLFF. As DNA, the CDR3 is TGCGCCAGCAGCCTTACAGGGCTAAATGAAAAACTGTTTTTT.

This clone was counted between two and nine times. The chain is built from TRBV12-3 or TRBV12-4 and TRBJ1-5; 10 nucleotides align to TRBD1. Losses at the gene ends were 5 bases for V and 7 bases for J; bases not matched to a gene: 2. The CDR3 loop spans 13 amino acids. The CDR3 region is CASSGTGDQPQHF. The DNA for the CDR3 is TGTGCCAGCAGTGGGACAGGGGACCAGCCCCAGCATTTT.

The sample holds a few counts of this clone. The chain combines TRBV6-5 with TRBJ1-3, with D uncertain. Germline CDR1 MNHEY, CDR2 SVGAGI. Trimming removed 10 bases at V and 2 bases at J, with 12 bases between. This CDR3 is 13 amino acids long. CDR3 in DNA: TGTGCCATACAGATGACCGCTGGAAACACCATATATTTT. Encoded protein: CAIQMTAGNTIYF.

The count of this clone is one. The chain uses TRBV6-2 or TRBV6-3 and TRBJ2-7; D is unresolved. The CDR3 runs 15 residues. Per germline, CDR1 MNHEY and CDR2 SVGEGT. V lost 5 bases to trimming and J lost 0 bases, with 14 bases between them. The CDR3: CASSGLRSGSYEQYF. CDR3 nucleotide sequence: TGTGCCAGCAGTGGCCTCCGGAGTGGCTCCTACGAGCAGTACTTC.

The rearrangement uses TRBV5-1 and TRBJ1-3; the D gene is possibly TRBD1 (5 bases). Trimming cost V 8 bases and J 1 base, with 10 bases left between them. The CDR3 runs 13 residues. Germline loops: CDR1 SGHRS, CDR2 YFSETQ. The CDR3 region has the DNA TGCGCCAGTTCTACAGGTTCTGGAAACACCATATATTTT. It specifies CASSTGSGNTIYF.